This TCR beta chain was obtained from a study of circulating and synovial CD4+ cells in juvenile arthritis. Sequencing was performed with immunoSEQ multiplex PCR; in TCRdb, only in-frame clones are kept and a portion is missing. The sample yields around 31,000 clones, nearly 97% seen once. Losses at the gene ends were 0 bases for V and 6 bases for J; bases not matched to a gene: 3. The CDR3 totals 13 residues. Germline CDR1 reads GTSNPN; CDR2 reads SVGIG (reference sequence). The TCR comes from a human donor with juvenile idiopathic arthritis. Material: CD4+ T cells from blood. The chain joins TRBV30 to TRBJ1-1, with 8 bases identical to TRBD1. CDR3 coding DNA: TGTGCCTGGAGTGTAGACAGGGGACCTGAAGCTTTCTTT. Its protein product is CAWSVDRGPEAFF.